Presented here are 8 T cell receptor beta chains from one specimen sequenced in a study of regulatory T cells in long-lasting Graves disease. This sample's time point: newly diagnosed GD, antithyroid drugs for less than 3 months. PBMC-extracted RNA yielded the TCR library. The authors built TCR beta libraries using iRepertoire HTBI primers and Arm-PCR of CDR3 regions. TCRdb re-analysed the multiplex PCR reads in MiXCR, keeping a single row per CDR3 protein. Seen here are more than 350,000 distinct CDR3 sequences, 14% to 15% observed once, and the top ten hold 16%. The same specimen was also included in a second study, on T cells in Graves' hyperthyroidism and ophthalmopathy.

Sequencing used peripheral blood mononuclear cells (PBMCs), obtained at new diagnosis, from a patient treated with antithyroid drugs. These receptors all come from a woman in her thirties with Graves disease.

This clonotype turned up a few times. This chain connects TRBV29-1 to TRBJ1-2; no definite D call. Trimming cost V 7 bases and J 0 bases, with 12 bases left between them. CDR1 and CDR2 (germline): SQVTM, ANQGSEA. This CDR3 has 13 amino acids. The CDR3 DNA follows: TGCAGCGCCGGCCTCGGAGCTAACTATGGCTACACCTTC. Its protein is CSAGLGANYGYTF.

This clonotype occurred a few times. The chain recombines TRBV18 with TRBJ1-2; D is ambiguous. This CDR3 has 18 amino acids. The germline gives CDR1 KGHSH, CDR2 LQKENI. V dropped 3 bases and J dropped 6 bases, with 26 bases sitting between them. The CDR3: CASSPSFTTVRGYDGYTF. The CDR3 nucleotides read TGTGCCAGCTCACCTTCTTTTACCACGGTTCGGGGATATGATGGCTACACCTTC.

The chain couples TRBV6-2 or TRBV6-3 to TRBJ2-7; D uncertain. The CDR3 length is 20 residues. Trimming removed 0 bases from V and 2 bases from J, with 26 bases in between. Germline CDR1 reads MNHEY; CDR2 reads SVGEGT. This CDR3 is CASSYSPGPSLGFNPYEQYF. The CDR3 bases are TGTGCCAGCAGTTACTCACCTGGGCCTTCTCTGGGGTTCAACCCCTACGAGCAGTACTTC.

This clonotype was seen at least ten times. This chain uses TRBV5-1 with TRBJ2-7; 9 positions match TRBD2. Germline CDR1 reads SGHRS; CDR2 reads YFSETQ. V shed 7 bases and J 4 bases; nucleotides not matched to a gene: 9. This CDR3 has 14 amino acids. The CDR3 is CASARLAGTYEQYF. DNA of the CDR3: TGCGCCAGCGCTCGGCTAGCGGGGACTTACGAGCAGTACTTC.

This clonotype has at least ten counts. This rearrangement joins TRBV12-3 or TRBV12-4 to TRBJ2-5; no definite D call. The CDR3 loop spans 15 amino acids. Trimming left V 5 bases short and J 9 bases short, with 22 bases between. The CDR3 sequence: CASSTNRVPVWAQYF. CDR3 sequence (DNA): TGTGCCAGCAGTACCAACCGGGTCCCGGTTTGGGCCCAGTACTTC.

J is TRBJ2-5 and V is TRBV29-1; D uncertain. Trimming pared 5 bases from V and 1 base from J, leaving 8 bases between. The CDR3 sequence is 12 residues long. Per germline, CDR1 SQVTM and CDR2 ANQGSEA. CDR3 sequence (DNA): TGCAGCGTTACCTTGGTCCAAGAGACCCAGTACTTC. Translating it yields CSVTLVQETQYF.

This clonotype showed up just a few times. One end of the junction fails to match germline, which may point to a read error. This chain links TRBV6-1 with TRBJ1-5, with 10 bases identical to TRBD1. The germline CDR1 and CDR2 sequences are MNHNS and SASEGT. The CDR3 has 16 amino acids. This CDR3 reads CASRRTGGNSNRPQHF. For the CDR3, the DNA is TGTGCCAGCAGACGGACAGGGGGAAATAGCAATCGGCCCCAGCATTTT.

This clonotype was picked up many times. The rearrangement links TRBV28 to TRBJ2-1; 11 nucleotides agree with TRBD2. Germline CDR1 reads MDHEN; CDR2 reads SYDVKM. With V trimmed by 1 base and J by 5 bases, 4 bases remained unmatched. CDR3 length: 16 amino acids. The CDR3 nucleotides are TGTGCCAGCAGTTTATCGGTAGCGGGAGGGAACAATGAGCAGTTCTTC. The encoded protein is CASSLSVAGGNNEQFF.